The clone carrying this T cell receptor (beta chain) came up many times. Its antigen is unidentified. This sample is part of a study of breast tumors, draining lymph nodes, adjacent tissues. Breast cancer patients provided tissue from their axillary draining lymph nodes. Study results and limitations: Tumors had less TCR diversity than lymph nodes, more than nontumor tissue.

From the multiplex PCR reads, TCRdb called clonotypes with MiXCR, one entry per CDR3 protein. In the table there are around 140,000 distinct CDR3 sequences, approximately 32% of which are singletons. The CDR3 sequence is 13 residues long. The ends were cut back, 3 bases at V and 6 bases at J, with 13 bases in the middle. Per germline, CDR1 GTSNPN and CDR2 SVGIG (reference sequence). The TCR was taken from a female donor with breast cancer. Some clones in this sample may be carry-over from other donors' samples. The chain uses TRBV30 and TRBJ2-3; D gene unclear. The sample comprised axillary lymph node tissue. The CDR3 DNA reads TGTGCCTGGAGCCTACTTAGGGCGGATACGCAGTATTTT. It codes for CAWSLLRADTQYF.